This T cell receptor (beta chain) appears in the sequencing data of a study of blood T cell repertoires in COVID-19. Study-wide context: Sites in the United States, Italy and Spain provided acute and convalescent COVID-19 samples. Sample material is recorded as cDNA or gDNA derived from T cells, B-cell-depleted T cells, or PBMCs.

Original processing methods: Cell counts per sample came from amplifying reference gene primers. The protocol was immunoSEQ multiplex PCR, while the TCRdb copy is restricted to in-frame clones and leaves out a portion. The D gene and trimming were derived from the DNA, and the V and J assignments and clone size from that table. Among hundreds of thousands of clones listed, almost 85% were seen once. Trimming left V 1 base short and J 1 base short, with 16 bases between. From germline, CDR1 is KGHDR and CDR2 SFDVKD. The CDR3 extends over 19 amino acids. This chain uses TRBV24-1 with TRBJ1-6, with D possibly matching TRBD1 (5 bases). Sequencing was done on a sample of peripheral blood. The sequence was collected from a human donor in a cohort sampled during active COVID-19. The CDR3 sequence: CATSDLRIQGQSYNSPLHF. The CDR3 nucleotides read TGTGCCACCAGTGATTTAAGGATCCAGGGTCAGTCCTATAATTCACCCCTCCACTTT.